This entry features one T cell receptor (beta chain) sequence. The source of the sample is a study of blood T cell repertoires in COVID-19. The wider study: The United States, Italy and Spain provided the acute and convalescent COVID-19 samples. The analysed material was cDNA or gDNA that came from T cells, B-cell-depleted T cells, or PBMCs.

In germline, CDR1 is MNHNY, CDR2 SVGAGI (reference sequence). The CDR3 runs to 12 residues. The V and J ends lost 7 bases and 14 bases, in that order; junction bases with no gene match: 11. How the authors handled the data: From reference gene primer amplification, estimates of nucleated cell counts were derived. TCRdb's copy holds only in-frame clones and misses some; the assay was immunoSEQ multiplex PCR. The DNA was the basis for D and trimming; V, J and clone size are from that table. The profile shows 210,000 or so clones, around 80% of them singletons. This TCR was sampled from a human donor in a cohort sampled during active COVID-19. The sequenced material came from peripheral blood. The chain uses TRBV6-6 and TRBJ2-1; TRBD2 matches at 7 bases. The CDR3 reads CASTSYRGEEFF. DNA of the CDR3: TGTGCCAGCACTAGTTATCGGGGGGAGGAGTTCTTC.